The clone carrying this T cell receptor (beta chain) was recorded a few times. The CDR3 spans 11 residues. Germline V gene sequence: CDR1 MNHEY, CDR2 SMNVEV (reference sequence). Trimming removed 3 bases at V and 5 bases at J, with 5 bases between. Study processing details: Estimation of nucleated cell counts relied on the amplification of reference gene primers. The method was immunoSEQ multiplex PCR; TCRdb's version includes in-frame clones alone and lacks a portion of them. That table is the source of V, J and clone size, and D and trimming were worked out from the DNA. The table has roughly 43,000 clones, around 83% seen once. This sample stems from a study of blood T cell repertoires in COVID-19. Study as a whole: Sample material is recorded as cDNA or gDNA derived from T cells, B-cell-depleted T cells, or PBMCs.

The clonotype originates from a woman older than 75 with acute or convalescent COVID-19. The V and J genes are TRBV27 and TRBJ2-7, with D hard to call. The sample taken for sequencing was peripheral blood. In DNA form, the CDR3 reads TGTGCCAGCAGTTTTGGCCACGAGCAGTACTTC. Its translation: CASSFGHEQYF.